This T cell receptor beta chain was recovered during a study of regulatory T cells in long-lasting Graves disease. Study information: Prior antithyroid drug treatment in newly diagnosed Graves' patients lasted under 3 months.

Many counts were recorded for this clonotype. Its cognate antigen is unknown. Findings and caveats of the study: Among persistent patients, a larger number of public clonotypes were shared (about 3,000) than among newly diagnosed patients (about 970). Persistent disease preferred TRBV28, TRBJ1-2 and TRBJ2-5; new disease, TRBV20-1 and TRBJ2-1.

Arm-PCR of CDR3 regions and iRepertoire HTBI primers were the basis on which TCR beta libraries were built. TCRdb re-derived calls from the multiplex PCR reads in MiXCR, one entry per CDR3 protein. The data show around 420,000 distinct CDR3 sequences, about 16% seen once. Time point denoted: newly diagnosed GD, antithyroid drugs for less than 3 months. Extracted RNA from PBMCs served as the source of the TCR library. This CDR3 is 16 amino acids long. V shed 3 bases and J 7 bases; nucleotides not matched to a gene: 10. Germline V gives CDR1 SGDLS, CDR2 YYNGEE. The V and J genes are TRBV9 and TRBJ1-5; 10 nucleotides match TRBD1. Sequencing used peripheral blood mononuclear cells (PBMCs), obtained at new diagnosis, from a patient treated with antithyroid drugs. This clonotype was obtained from a female donor with Graves disease. CDR3 region: CASSEARGTGVQPQHF. CDR3 DNA sequence: TGTGCCAGCAGCGAGGCTCGAGGGACAGGGGTCCAGCCCCAGCATTTT.